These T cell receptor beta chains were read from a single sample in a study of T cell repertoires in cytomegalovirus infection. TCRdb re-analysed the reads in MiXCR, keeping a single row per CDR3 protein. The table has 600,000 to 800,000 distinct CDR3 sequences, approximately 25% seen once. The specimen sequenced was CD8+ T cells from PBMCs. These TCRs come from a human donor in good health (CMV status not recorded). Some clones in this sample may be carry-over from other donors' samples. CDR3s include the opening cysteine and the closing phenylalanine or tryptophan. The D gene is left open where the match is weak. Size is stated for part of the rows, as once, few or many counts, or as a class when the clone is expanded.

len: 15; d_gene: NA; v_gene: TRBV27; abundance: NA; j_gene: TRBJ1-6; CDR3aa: CASSFLLGENSPLHF
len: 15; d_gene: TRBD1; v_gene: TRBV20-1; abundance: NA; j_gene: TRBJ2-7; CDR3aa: CSARSKSGTGLEQYF
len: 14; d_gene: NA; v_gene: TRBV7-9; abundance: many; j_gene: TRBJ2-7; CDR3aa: CASSPGRGPGEQYF
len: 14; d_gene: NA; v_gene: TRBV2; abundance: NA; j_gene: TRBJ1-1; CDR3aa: CASSEMVRGTEAFF
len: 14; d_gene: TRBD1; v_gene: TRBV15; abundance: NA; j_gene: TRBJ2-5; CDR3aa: CATSVDRGQETQYF
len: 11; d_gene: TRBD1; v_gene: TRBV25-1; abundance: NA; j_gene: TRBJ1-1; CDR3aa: CASSETGAAFF
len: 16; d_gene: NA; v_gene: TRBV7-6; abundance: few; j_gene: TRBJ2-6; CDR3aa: CASSFGPLGGANVLTF
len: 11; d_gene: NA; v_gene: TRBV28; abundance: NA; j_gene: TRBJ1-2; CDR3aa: CASRGGGGYTF
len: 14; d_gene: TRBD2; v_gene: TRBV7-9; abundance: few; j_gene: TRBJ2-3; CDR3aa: CASSSTSWVDTQYF
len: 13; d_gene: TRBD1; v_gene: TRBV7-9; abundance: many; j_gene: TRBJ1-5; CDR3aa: CASSQGQLQPQHF
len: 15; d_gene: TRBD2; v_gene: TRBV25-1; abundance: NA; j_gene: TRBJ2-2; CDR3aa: CASSDLAGGARELFF
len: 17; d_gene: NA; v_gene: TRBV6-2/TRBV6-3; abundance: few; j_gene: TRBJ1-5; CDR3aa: CASERGGRKAINQPQHF
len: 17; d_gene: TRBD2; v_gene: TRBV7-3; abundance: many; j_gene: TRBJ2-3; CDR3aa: CASSLKAGGPSTDTQYF
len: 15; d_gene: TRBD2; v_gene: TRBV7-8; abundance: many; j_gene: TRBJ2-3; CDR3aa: CASDYSGGATDTQYF
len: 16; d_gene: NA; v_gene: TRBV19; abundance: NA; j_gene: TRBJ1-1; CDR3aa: CASSPTRRGTNTEAFF